This is a list of T cell receptor beta chains from one sample in a study of tumour-infiltrating T cells in Burkitt lymphoma. The assay was immunoSEQ multiplex PCR, and TCRdb's table has in-frame clones only and misses some. In the table there are roughly 8,500 clones, less than 75% of which are singletons. The sequencing sample was made of tumor tissue. The receptors derive from a human donor with diffuse large B-cell lymphoma. Both conserved end residues are part of each CDR3. The D gene is left open where the match is weak. Not every row has a clone size; where given, it reads once, few, many or a size class.

D	V	size	J	DNA	CDR3
-	TRBV28	medium-sized	TRBJ1-4	TGTGCCAGCAGGGCCAGGGCAGTTGAGGAAAAACTGTTTTTT	CASRARAVEEKLFF
TRBD1	TRBV19	-	TRBJ1-2	TGTGCCAGTAGTATGGGGACAGAACAATATGGCTACACCTTC	CASSMGTEQYGYTF
TRBD2	TRBV7-9	-	TRBJ2-3	TGTGCCAGCAGCCCCCTAGCGGGGGTCACAGATACGCAGTATTTT	CASSPLAGVTDTQYF
-	TRBV6-4	-	TRBJ2-1	TGTGCCAGCAGTGATCAGCTGGTTGGTGAGCAGTTCTTC	CASSDQLVGEQFF
-	TRBV7-8	-	TRBJ1-1	TGTGCCAGCAGCGTAACAGAAGATGAGGACACTGAAGCTTTCTTT	CASSVTEDEDTEAFF
-	TRBV11-2	-	TRBJ1-6	TGTGCCAGCAGCTATTCCGGGACGCAGAATTCACCCCTCCACTTT	CASSYSGTQNSPLHF
-	TRBV19	-	TRBJ1-5	TGTGCCAGTAGTATAGCCGACAGCAGCAATCAGCCCCAGCATTTT	CASSIADSSNQPQHF
-	TRBV27	-	TRBJ1-6	TGTGCCAGCAGCATGGGGGCTGGTAATTCACCCCTCCACTTT	CASSMGAGNSPLHF
-	TRBV4-1	few	TRBJ1-2	TGCGCCAGCAGCCAAGATCGGGGAGGCTATGGCTACACCTTC	CASSQDRGGYGYTF
TRBD1	TRBV5-5	-	TRBJ2-7	TGTGCCAGCAGCTTGGTAGGGACAGGCCTCTACGAGCAGTACTTC	CASSLVGTGLYEQYF
TRBD1	TRBV4-2	-	TRBJ2-7	TGTGCCAGCAGCCTCACTGGGGCTACAGGGGACACCTACGAGCAGTACTTC	CASSLTGATGDTYEQYF
-	TRBV18	-	TRBJ1-2	TGTGCCAGCTCGTTTGAAGACCCCCTCGGCTACACCTTC	CASSFEDPLGYTF
-	TRBV4-1	few	TRBJ2-4	TGCGCCAGCAGCCAAGAACGGGGGACGGCCAAAAACATTCAGTACTTC	CASSQERGTAKNIQYF
-	TRBV11-2	-	TRBJ1-1	TGTGCCAGCAGCTCAGCCCTGGAGGGCACTGAAGCTTTCTTT	CASSSALEGTEAFF
-	TRBV10-3	-	TRBJ1-4	TGTGCCATCAGTGCGGGGGACACCTCAACTAATGAAAAACTGTTTTTT	CAISAGDTSTNEKLFF
-	TRBV19	few	TRBJ1-6	TGTGCCAGTAGTACCGGGGGCAGGAGTTCACCCCTCCACTTT	CASSTGGRSSPLHF
TRBD1	TRBV5-1	-	TRBJ2-3	TGCGCCAGCAGCTCCCCTAACAGGGGGCGGACAGATACGCAGTATTTT	CASSSPNRGRTDTQYF
-	TRBV18	-	TRBJ1-3	TGTGCCAGCTCACCACCGTTACAGGCAAACGGAAACACCATATATTTT	CASSPPLQANGNTIYF
-	TRBV28	-	TRBJ2-6	TGTGCCAGCAGAAGATCTGGGGCCAACGTCCTGACTTTC	CASRRSGANVLTF
-	TRBV6-5	-	TRBJ2-6	TGTGCCAGCAGTTATGGGACTGGGGCCAACGTCCTGACTTTC	CASSYGTGANVLTF
-	TRBV29-1	-	TRBJ2-3	TGCAGCGTTGACCGGGCTACGGATACGCAGTATTTT	CSVDRATDTQYF
-	TRBV10-3	-	TRBJ2-7	TGTGCCATCAGTGTTGGGGGCTACGAGCAGTACTTC	CAISVGGYEQYF
-	TRBV19	-	TRBJ2-1	TGTGCCAGTAGCTTACTTCGACGCGACAATGAGCAGTTCTTC	CASSLLRRDNEQFF
TRBD1	TRBV5-6	few	TRBJ2-5	TGTGCCAGCAGCCGGACAGGGGGCAGAGAGACCCAGTACTTC	CASSRTGGRETQYF
-	TRBV28	-	TRBJ1-2	TGTGCTACTACGGTTGGACGTTCTACCAGCGATGGCTACACCTTC	CATTVGRSTSDGYTF
-	TRBV2	-	TRBJ1-5	TGTGCCAGCAGTGACGGTCAGAGGGGCAATCAGCCCCAGCATTTT	CASSDGQRGNQPQHF
-	TRBV28	-	TRBJ1-5	TGTGCCAGCAGGGCGGGCGCGTTTGGTCAGCCCCAGCATTTT	CASRAGAFGQPQHF
TRBD2	TRBV4-1	-	TRBJ2-6	TGCGCCAGCAGCCAGCAAGCGGGGTCTGGGGCCAACGTCCTGACTTTC	CASSQQAGSGANVLTF
-	TRBV10-3	-	TRBJ2-6	TGTGCCATCAGTGAGTCGTTCGCGTCTGGGGCCAACGTCCTGACTTTC	CAISESFASGANVLTF
-	TRBV28	-	TRBJ1-1	TGTGCCAGCAGTTTCCCGGGGAGATGGGACAAGAACACTGAAGCTTTCTTT	CASSFPGRWDKNTEAFF
-	TRBV5-1	-	TRBJ2-7	TGCGCCAGCAGTCCGGGACACGGCTCGACAAGGGAGCAGTACTTC	CASSPGHGSTREQYF
-	TRBV11-2	few	TRBJ1-1	TGTGCCAGCACCCCCATGCAGCAAGGACTTGAAGCTTTCTTT	CASTPMQQGLEAFF
-	TRBV28	-	TRBJ1-5	TGTGCCAGCGGATCCAACTCGGTCTTGAGCAATCAGCCCCAGCATTTT	CASGSNSVLSNQPQHF
-	TRBV11-2	large	TRBJ1-5	TGTGCCAGCAGCCCACAGGGAGATCAGCCCCAGCATTTT	CASSPQGDQPQHF
-	TRBV5-1	-	TRBJ1-3	TGCGCCAGCAGCGGCGGAACCTCTGGAAACACCATATATTTT	CASSGGTSGNTIYF
TRBD1	TRBV5-4	-	TRBJ2-2	TGTGCCAGCAGCTTGAGGACAGGGTTTCGTACCGGGGAGCTGTTTTTT	CASSLRTGFRTGELFF
-	TRBV5-1	-	TRBJ1-4	TGCGCCAGCAGCGCGGACGGTAATGAAAAACTGTTTTTT	CASSADGNEKLFF
-	TRBV19	-	TRBJ1-5	TGTGCCAGTAGTAGCCGGGGGGTGAATCAGCCCCAGCATTTT	CASSSRGVNQPQHF
-	TRBV28	large	TRBJ2-2	TGTGCCAGCAGTTTATTGAACACCGGGGAGCTGTTTTTT	CASSLLNTGELFF
-	TRBV5-1	once	TRBJ2-5	TGCGCCAGCCGATCCGCGGGGTGGGAGACCCAGTACTTC	CASRSAGWETQYF
-	TRBV9	-	TRBJ1-6	TGTGCCAGCAGCGTAGGGCTCCGAGGGTTGCATAATTCACCCCTCCACTTT	CASSVGLRGLHNSPLHF
TRBD1	TRBV2	medium-sized	TRBJ1-6	TGTGCCAGCAGAGCGGACAGGGTTAATTCACCCCTCCACTTT	CASRADRVNSPLHF
-	TRBV4-1	-	TRBJ1-5	TGCGCCAGCAGCCAAGAGCACAGCCCAAATCAGCCCCAGCATTTT	CASSQEHSPNQPQHF
TRBD1	TRBV7-9	-	TRBJ1-1	TGTGCCAGCAGCTTAAGACAGGGAGGGGGCACTGAAGCTTTCTTT	CASSLRQGGGTEAFF